This TCR beta chain was obtained from a study of radiation and T cells in renal cell carcinoma. Time point given: blood 4 weeks post-SBRT, at nephrectomy. Treatment denoted: 15 Gy SBRT to primary tumor, nephrectomy 4 weeks later. Blood was sampled at baseline, 2 weeks and 4 weeks after SBRT. Clear cell pathology was present in this patient's renal cell carcinoma. This clone was counted only a few times. Its cognate antigen is unknown. Data came from immunoSEQ multiplex PCR; TCRdb stores just in-frame clones and leaves some out. The sample carries roughly 64,000 clones, around three quarters recorded once. Regarding the study as a whole: In blood, top tumor clones expanded by 2 weeks, shrinking by 4.

This sequence originates from a man between 60 and 70 years old with renal cell carcinoma. Here the sequenced sample was blood, taken from a patient whose treatment included radiotherapy and nephrectomy.

CDR3 sequence (DNA): TGTGCCAGCAGCAAGGACAGGGCGGCCACCGGGGAGCTGTTTTTT. Translation gives CASSKDRAATGELFF. This chain links TRBV21-1 with TRBJ2-2; the tabulated D call, TRBD1, remains unverified against the DNA. TRBV21-1 is marked as a pseudogene. This CDR3 spans 15 amino acids.